Following are 19 T cell receptor beta chains from one sample sequenced in a study of blood T cells in healthy people across ages. Primers used in a second PCR of roughly 6 to 12 cycles were a sample-barcoded 5' primer and a J-beta primer mix. TCRdb reprocessed the 5' RACE reads via MiXCR and lists one record per CDR3 protein. The sample yields some 710,000 distinct CDR3 sequences, 20% to 25% seen once. Input material: blood. All receptors come from a man aged 70 or older in good health.

The chain has TRBV29-1 and TRBJ2-1; 9 positions match TRBD2. The germline CDR1 and CDR2 sequences are SQVTM and ANQGSEA. The CDR3 is made up of 14 amino acids. Germline trimming cut 1 base from V and 7 bases from J; bases unmatched to any gene: 5. The CDR3 nucleotides are TGCAGCGTTGAAGTGGCGGGGGGGCCAAATGAGCAGTTCTTC. Translated, it gives CSVEVAGGPNEQFF.

The rearrangement joins TRBV6-6 to TRBJ2-5; D perhaps matches TRBD2 (5 bases). CDR1 and CDR2 (germline): MNHNY, SVGAGI (reference sequence). V shed 3 bases and J shed 7 bases, with 9 bases lying between them. This CDR3 region has 12 residues. The CDR3 region is CASSYIAGTQYF. The CDR3 nucleotides read TGTGCCAGCAGTTATATCGCGGGGACCCAGTACTTC.

The table lists this clonotype with many counts. V and J are TRBV2 and TRBJ2-1; the match to TRBD1 covers 7 bases. V lost 6 bases and J lost 5; bases outside the gene matches: 4. CDR3 length: 13 amino acids. Germline V gives CDR1 SNHLY, CDR2 FYNNEI. CDR3 DNA: TGTGCCAGCAGGAGGGACAGAGACAATGAGCAGTTCTTC. This encodes CASRRDRDNEQFF.

This clonotype was recorded a few times. The chain carries TRBV20-1 and TRBJ2-5; D remains ambiguous. Germline lookup yields CDR1 DFQATT and CDR2 SNEGSKA (reference sequence). Trimming pared 1 base from V and 4 bases from J, leaving 16 bases between. This CDR3 is 15 amino acids long. The CDR3 protein is CSARGYRAPLETQYF. The CDR3 coding sequence is TGCAGTGCTAGAGGCTATAGGGCCCCCTTAGAGACCCAGTACTTC.

The gene calls are TRBV10-3 and TRBJ1-4; D not resolved. CDR1 is ENHRY and CDR2 is SYGVKD in the germline V gene. CDR3 length equals 12 residues. V was shortened by 9 bases and J by 4 bases, with 9 bases between the two germline ends. Written as DNA, the CDR3 is TGTGCCATAGCAGACAATAATGAAAAACTGTTTTTT. This gives the protein CAIADNNEKLFF.

With regard to this clonotype: The junction departs from germline at one end; a sequencing error may be responsible. The genes are TRBV9 and TRBJ2-6; D may be TRBD1 (5 bases). Germline assignment: CDR1 SGDLS and CDR2 YYNGEE. CDR3 length equals 16 residues. The CDR3 sequence: CASSVERSSGADVLTF. CDR3 sequence (DNA): TGTGCCAGCAGCGTGGAGAGAAGCTCTGGGGCCGACGTCCTGACTTTC.

This clonotype was picked up one time. The gene calls are TRBV2 and TRBJ2-7, with unresolved D. The CDR3 length is 12 residues. CDR1 SNHLY and CDR2 FYNNEI come from the germline V gene. V dropped 8 bases and J dropped 0 bases, with 8 bases sitting between them. The CDR3 loop is CASLTGSYEQYF. Written as DNA, the CDR3 is TGTGCCAGCTTAACGGGCTCCTACGAGCAGTACTTC.

This clonotype came up a few times. The V call is TRBV6-2 or TRBV6-3, the J call TRBJ2-3, with 8 positions matching TRBD2. The V gene's germline CDR1 is MNHEY and CDR2 SVGEGT. The CDR3 is 15 amino acids. Losses at the gene ends were 6 bases for V and 1 base for J; bases not matched to a gene: 6. The CDR3 loop is CASRPRGEGTDTQYF. DNA of the CDR3: TGTGCCAGCAGACCGCGGGGGGAAGGCACAGATACGCAGTATTTT.

The chain carries TRBV25-1 and TRBJ2-3, with 7 bases matching TRBD2. V lost 2 bases, J lost 4 bases, and 0 bases stayed unmatched. The germline CDR1 and CDR2 sequences are MGHDK and SYGVNS. This CDR3 contains 13 residues. The CDR3 reads CASSEGGADTQYF. The CDR3 DNA sequence: TGTGCCAGCAGTGAAGGGGGGGCAGATACGCAGTATTTT. Combining the CDR3 with reference TRBV25-1 and TRBJ2-3 gives the whole variable domain EADIYQTPRYLVIGTGKKITLECSQTMGHDKMYWYQQDPGMELHLIHYSYGVNSTEKGDLSSESTVSRIRTEHFPLTLESARPSHTSQYLCASSEGGADTQYFGPGTRLTVL.

This clonotype occurred many times. The chain employs TRBV12-3 or TRBV12-4 and TRBJ1-2; D call uncertain. The V and J ends lost 3 bases and 5 bases respectively, with 13 bases between them. The CDR3 has 14 amino acids. The CDR3 here is CASSFHGSWYGYTF. The CDR3 DNA reads as TGTGCCAGCAGTTTTCACGGTTCCTGGTATGGCTACACCTTC.

This clonotype was counted a few times. This chain connects TRBV10-3 to TRBJ2-1; D is ambiguous. The closer fit of TRBJ2-7 to the DNA end suggests the J call may be wrong. The length of the CDR3 is 12 residues. From germline, CDR1 is ENHRY and CDR2 SYGVKD. The CDR3 region is CAISGGRYEQYF. In DNA form, the CDR3 reads TGTGCCATCAGTGGGGGTAGATACGAGCAGTACTTC.

This clonotype showed up just a few times. The gene calls are TRBV5-1 and TRBJ2-5, with a possible D match to TRBD1 (5 bases). CDR3 length: 14 amino acids. CDR1 SGHRS and CDR2 YFSETQ come from the germline V gene. V shed 4 bases and J shed 2 bases, with 12 bases lying between them. The CDR3 sequence is CASSLHRLQETQYF. CDR3 in DNA: TGCGCCAGCAGCCTGCACAGGTTGCAAGAGACCCAGTACTTC.

The table lists this clonotype with a few counts. The chain is built from TRBV12-3 or TRBV12-4 and TRBJ1-4; 7 bases are a match to TRBD1. V trimming: 8 bases; J trimming: 5 bases; junction bases outside the gene matches: 8. The CDR3 has 14 residues. CDR3 sequence reads: CASQKTGRNEKLFF. CDR3 nucleotides: TGTGCCAGCCAAAAGACAGGGAGGAATGAAAAACTGTTTTTT.

This chain joins TRBV18 and TRBJ2-3; 13 bases line up with TRBD2. Trimming took 0 bases from V and 7 from J; bases not matched to a gene: 4. Germline V lookup: CDR1 KGHSH, CDR2 LQKENI. The length of the CDR3 is 16 residues. The CDR3 coding sequence is TGTGCCAGCTCACCACCCCTGGGACTAGCGGGAAATACGCAGTATTTT. Amino acids: CASSPPLGLAGNTQYF.

This chain connects TRBV20-1 to TRBJ2-2; D is unclear. Trimming pared 4 bases from V and 7 bases from J, leaving 16 bases between. Germline values: CDR1 DFQATT, CDR2 SNEGSKA (reference sequence). The CDR3 contains 14 residues. In nucleotides, the CDR3 is TGCAGTGCTATGGGCAGGCAGGCATTCGGGGAGCTGTTTTTT. This codes for CSAMGRQAFGELFF.

This clonotype was detected a few times. This chain links TRBV6-5 with TRBJ1-6; D remains unclear. V dropped 2 bases and J dropped 8 bases, with 10 bases sitting between them. CDR1 and CDR2 (germline): MNHEY, SVGAGI. CDR3 size: 14 residues. The CDR3: CASSYETLYSPLHF. CDR3 in DNA: TGTGCCAGCAGTTACGAGACACTATATTCACCCCTCCACTTT.

Regarding this clonotype: A read error may produce the germline difference seen at one junction end. This chain connects TRBV20-1 to TRBJ2-3; 8 nucleotides match TRBD2. Germline V CDR1 and CDR2: DFQATT, SNEGSKA (reference sequence). CDR3 length: 17 amino acids. The CDR3 coding sequence is TGTAGTGCTAGAGTCTTAGCGGGGACCACTAGCACAGATACGCAGTATTTT. It translates to CSARVLAGTTSTDTQYF.

The V call is TRBV7-6, the J call TRBJ1-3; D is unclear. Germline CDR1 SGHVS, CDR2 FNYEAQ. The V end lost 5 bases, the J end lost 0 bases, and 8 bases lay between the germline ends. The CDR3 sequence is 14 residues long. CDR3 nucleotide sequence: TGTGCCAGCAGCGACGCAGGCTCTGGAAACACCATATATTTT. This gives the protein CASSDAGSGNTIYF. Full variable domain (rest looked up from reference TRBV7-6 and TRBJ1-3): GAGVSQSPRYKVTKRGQDVALRCDPISGHVSLYWYRQALGQGPEFLTYFNYEAQQDKSGLPNDRFSAERPEGSISTLTIQRTEQRDSAMYRCASSDAGSGNTIYFGEGSWLTVV.

The chain employs TRBV29-1 and TRBJ2-1, with 9 bases matching TRBD2. The CDR3 extends over 14 amino acids. V lost 6 bases and J lost 4; bases outside the gene matches: 7. CDR1 is SQVTM and CDR2 is ANQGSEA in the germline V gene. The CDR3 DNA sequence: TGCAGCGTGGGGGGACTAGCAGGTTACAATGAGCAGTTCTTC. This sequence encodes CSVGGLAGYNEQFF.